The 11 T cell receptor beta chains below all came from one sample that was sequenced in a study of cytomegalovirus exposure and HLA in healthy donors. A multiplex PCR was run with 60 Vbeta primers and 13 Jbeta primers. Data came from immunoSEQ multiplex PCR; TCRdb stores just in-frame clones and leaves some out. Among over 150,000 clones listed, roughly two thirds were seen once. The sequenced material came from PBMCs. Receptors originate from a woman in her thirties or forties in good health and CMV-seropositive.

J is TRBJ1-5 and V is TRBV7-9; tentatively, D is TRBD1 (6 bases). V dropped 5 bases and J dropped 0 bases, with 8 bases sitting between them. Germline-derived CDR1 and CDR2 are SEHNR and FQNEAQ (reference sequence). CDR3 length: 14 residues. The CDR3 bases are TGTGCCAGCAGCCGGGACATTAGCAATCAGCCCCAGCATTTT. Translation: CASSRDISNQPQHF. Variable domain in full (rest from reference TRBV7-9 and TRBJ1-5): DTGVSQNPRHKITKRGQNVTFRCDPISEHNRLYWYRQTLGQGPEFLTYFQNEAQLEKSRLLSDRFSAERPKGSFSTLEIQRTEQGDSAMYLCASSRDISNQPQHFGDGTRLSIL.

The rearrangement links TRBV7-2 to TRBJ1-6, with a weak D call TRBD1 (6 bases). Germline CDR1 is SGHTA and CDR2 is FQGNSA. V was trimmed by 6 bases and J by 7 bases, leaving 13 bases between them. This CDR3 has 14 residues. As DNA, the CDR3 is TGTGCCAGCAGGGGGACACGCTCGAATTCACCCCTCCACTTT. It is translated as CASRGTRSNSPLHF.

The rearrangement joins TRBV6-1 to TRBJ1-4, with D tentatively TRBD1 (6 bases). Trimming removed 1 base from V and 7 bases from J, with 19 bases in between. The CDR3 contains 17 residues. In germline, CDR1 is MNHNS, CDR2 SASEGT. The CDR3 nucleotides are TGTGCCAGCAGTGAAGTCCGCACCAGGGGTATGGGTGAAAAACTGTTTTTT. It translates to CASSEVRTRGMGEKLFF.

The J gene is TRBJ2-2, the V gene TRBV7-2; 8 nucleotides line up with TRBD1. CDR1 SGHTA and CDR2 FQGNSA come from the germline V gene. V gave up 5 bases and J gave up 6 bases; unmatched junction bases: 8. This CDR3 comprises 15 residues. DNA for the CDR3: TGTGCCAGCAGCCCGGGGACAGGTTCTTCCGGGGAGCTGTTTTTT. This gives the protein CASSPGTGSSGELFF.

V is TRBV7-9 and J is TRBJ1-1; D ambiguous. Germline V lookup: CDR1 SEHNR, CDR2 FQNEAQ (reference sequence). V gave up 2 bases and J gave up 1 base, with 8 bases separating them. There are 14 residues in the CDR3. The CDR3 coding sequence is TGTGCCAGCAGCTTATCCTACGGGAACACTGAAGCTTTCTTT. The encoded protein is CASSLSYGNTEAFF.

The CDR3 spells CASSKAHRTGGANVLTF. CDR3 coding DNA: TGTGCCAGCAGCAAAGCCCACCGGACTGGTGGGGCCAACGTCCTGACTTTC. The gene calls are TRBV21-1 and TRBJ2-6; TRBD2 is the table's D call, not checked against the DNA. TRBV21-1 is labeled a pseudogene. The CDR3 totals 17 residues.

This clone was picked up a small number of times. This chain connects TRBV28 to TRBJ1-1; D remains ambiguous. Germline CDR1 MDHEN, CDR2 SYDVKM. Trimming removed 9 bases from V and 0 bases from J, with 11 bases in between. This CDR3 is 13 amino acids long. The CDR3 DNA is TGTGCCAGTACTAGCGGGGTGAACACTGAAGCTTTCTTT. This gives the protein CASTSGVNTEAFF.

Notes on this clone: At one of its ends the junction is not consistent with the germline gene, which may arise from a read error. The rearrangement joins TRBV28 to TRBJ1-5, with TRBD1 identical over 7 bases. Germline V gene sequence: CDR1 MDHEN, CDR2 SYDVKM. The CDR3 has 16 amino acids. The CDR3 DNA is TGTGCCAGCAGTTTCGAGACAGGGAGGAGCAATCAGCCCCAGAATTTT. It is translated as CASSFETGRSNQPQNF.

The CDR3 sequence is CSVELGGAYEQYF. Written as DNA, the CDR3 is TGCAGCGTTGAACTTGGAGGCGCCTACGAGCAGTACTTC. The rearrangement uses TRBV29-1 and TRBJ2-5; a possible D gene is TRBD2 (5 bases). The J call is doubtful: the DNA matches TRBJ2-7 better. The CDR3 extends over 13 amino acids. Germline V CDR1 and CDR2: SQVTM, ANQGSEA.

J is TRBJ1-1 and V is TRBV7-9; TRBD1 agrees at 7 bases. The germline gives CDR1 SEHNR, CDR2 FQNEAQ (reference sequence). The CDR3 runs to 14 residues. The trim removed 6 bases at V and 3 bases at J, leaving 7 bases unmatched. As DNA, the CDR3 is TGTGCCAGCAGGCCACTACAGGGGTACACTGAAGCTTTCTTT. Residues: CASRPLQGYTEAFF.

Only a few counts were recorded for this clone. The rearrangement links TRBV4-1 to TRBJ1-4, with 9 bases aligning to TRBD1. V dropped 6 bases and J dropped 6; count of bases not matched to a gene: 5. The CDR3 is made up of 14 amino acids. The germline V gene encodes CDR1 MGHRA and CDR2 YSYEKL. CDR3 loop: CASRPGTGYEKLFF. CDR3 DNA: TGCGCCAGCAGACCAGGGACAGGGTATGAAAAACTGTTTTTT.